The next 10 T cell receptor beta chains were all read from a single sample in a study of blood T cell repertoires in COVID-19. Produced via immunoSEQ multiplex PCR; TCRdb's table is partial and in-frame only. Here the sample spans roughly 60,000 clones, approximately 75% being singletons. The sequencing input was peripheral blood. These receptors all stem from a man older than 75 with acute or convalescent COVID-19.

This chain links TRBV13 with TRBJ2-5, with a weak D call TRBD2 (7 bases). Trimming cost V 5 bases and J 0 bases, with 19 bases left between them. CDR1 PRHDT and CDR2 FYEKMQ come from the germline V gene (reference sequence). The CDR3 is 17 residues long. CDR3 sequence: CASSRRGRGLYQETQYF. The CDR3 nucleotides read TGTGCCAGCAGCCGAAGGGGGAGGGGCCTGTACCAAGAGACCCAGTACTTC.

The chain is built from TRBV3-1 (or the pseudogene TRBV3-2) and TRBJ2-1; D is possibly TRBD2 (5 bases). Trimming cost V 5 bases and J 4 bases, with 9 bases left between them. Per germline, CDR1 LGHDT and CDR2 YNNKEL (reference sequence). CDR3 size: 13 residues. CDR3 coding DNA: TGTGCCAGCAGCTTAAGGGAGTACAATGAGCAGTTCTTC. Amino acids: CASSLREYNEQFF.

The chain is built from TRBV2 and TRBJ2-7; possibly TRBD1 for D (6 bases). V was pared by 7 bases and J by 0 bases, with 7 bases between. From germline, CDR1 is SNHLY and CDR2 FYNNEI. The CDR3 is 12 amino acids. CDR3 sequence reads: CASKGDSYEQYF. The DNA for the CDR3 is TGTGCCAGCAAGGGGGACTCCTACGAGCAGTACTTC.

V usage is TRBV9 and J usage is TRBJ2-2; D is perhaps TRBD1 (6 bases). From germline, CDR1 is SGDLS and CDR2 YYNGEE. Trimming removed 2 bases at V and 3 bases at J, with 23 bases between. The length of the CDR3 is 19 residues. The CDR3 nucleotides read TGTGCCAGCAGCGTTCGGCTCAGGGGACCCCAGGGAGACACCGGGGAGCTGTTTTTT. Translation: CASSVRLRGPQGDTGELFF.

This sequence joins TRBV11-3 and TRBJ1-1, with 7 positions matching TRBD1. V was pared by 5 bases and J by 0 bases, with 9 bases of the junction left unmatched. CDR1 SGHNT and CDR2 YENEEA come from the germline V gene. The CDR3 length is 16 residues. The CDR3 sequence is CASSPNSGGMNTEAFF. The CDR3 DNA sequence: TGTGCCAGCAGCCCGAACTCAGGGGGAATGAACACTGAAGCTTTCTTT.

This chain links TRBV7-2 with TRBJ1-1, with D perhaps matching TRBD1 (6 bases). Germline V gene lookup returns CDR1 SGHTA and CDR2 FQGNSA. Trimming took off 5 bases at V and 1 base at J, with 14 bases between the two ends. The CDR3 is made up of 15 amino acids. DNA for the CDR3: TGTGCCAGCAGCCCAGGGACAACCTCGAACACTGAAGCTTTCTTT. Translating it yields CASSPGTTSNTEAFF.

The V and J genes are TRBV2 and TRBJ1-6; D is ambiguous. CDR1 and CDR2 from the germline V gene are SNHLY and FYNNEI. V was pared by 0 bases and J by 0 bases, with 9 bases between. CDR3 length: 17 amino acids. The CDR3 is CASSEAGSSSYNSPLHF. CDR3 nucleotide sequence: TGTGCCAGCAGTGAAGCGGGCTCGAGCTCCTATAATTCACCCCTCCACTTT.

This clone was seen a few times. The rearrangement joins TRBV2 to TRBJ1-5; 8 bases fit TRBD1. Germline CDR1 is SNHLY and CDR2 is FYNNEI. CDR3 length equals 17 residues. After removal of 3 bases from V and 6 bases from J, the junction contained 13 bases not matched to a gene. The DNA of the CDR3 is TGTGCCAGCAGTGATGGCAGGGGGCGTTATGTGGGTCAGCCCCAGCATTTT. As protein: CASSDGRGRYVGQPQHF.

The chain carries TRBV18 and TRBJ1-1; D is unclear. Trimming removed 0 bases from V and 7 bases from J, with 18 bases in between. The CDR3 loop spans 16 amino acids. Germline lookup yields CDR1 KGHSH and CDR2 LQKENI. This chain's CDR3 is CASSPPSENHGGEAFF. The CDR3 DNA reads TGTGCCAGCTCACCACCGTCGGAAAATCACGGCGGTGAAGCTTTCTTT.

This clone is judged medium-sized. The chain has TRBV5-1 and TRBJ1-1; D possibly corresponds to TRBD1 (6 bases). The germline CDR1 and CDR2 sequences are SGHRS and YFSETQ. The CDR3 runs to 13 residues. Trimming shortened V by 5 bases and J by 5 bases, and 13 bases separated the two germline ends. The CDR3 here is CASRHTQGTEAFF. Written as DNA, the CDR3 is TGCGCCAGCAGGCATACACAGGGAACTGAAGCTTTCTTT.